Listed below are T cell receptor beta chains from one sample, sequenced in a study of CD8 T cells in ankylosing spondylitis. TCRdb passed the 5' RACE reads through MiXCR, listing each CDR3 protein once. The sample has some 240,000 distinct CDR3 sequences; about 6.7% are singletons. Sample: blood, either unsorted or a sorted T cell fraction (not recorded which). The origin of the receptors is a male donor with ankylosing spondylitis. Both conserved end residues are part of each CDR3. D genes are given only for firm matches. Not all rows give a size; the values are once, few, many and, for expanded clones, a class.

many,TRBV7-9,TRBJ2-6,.,CASRPTESGANVLTF,TGTGCCAGCAGACCGACAGAGTCTGGGGCCAACGTCCTGACTTTC
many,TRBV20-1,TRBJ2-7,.,CSAFHAPREQYF,TGCAGTGCTTTCCATGCCCCTAGGGAGCAGTACTTC
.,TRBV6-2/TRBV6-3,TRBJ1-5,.,CASSYPGYANQPQHF,TGTGCCAGCAGTTATCCCGGTTATGCCAATCAGCCCCAGCATTTT
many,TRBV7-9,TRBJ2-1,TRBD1,CASSVRQGTYSYNEQFF,TGTGCCAGCAGCGTAAGACAGGGGACTTACTCCTACAATGAGCAGTTCTTC
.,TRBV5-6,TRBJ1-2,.,CASSSGLLSGVGPNGYTF,TGTGCCAGCAGCTCCGGGCTCCTCAGCGGAGTAGGTCCGAATGGCTACACCTTC
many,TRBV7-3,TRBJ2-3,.,CASSLIRQGKADTQYF,TGTGCCAGCAGCTTAATAAGGCAGGGCAAGGCAGATACGCAGTATTTT
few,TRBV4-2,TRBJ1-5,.,CASSQDLVRTNKPQHF,TGTGCCAGCAGCCAAGATCTTGTTCGGACCAACAAGCCCCAGCATTTT
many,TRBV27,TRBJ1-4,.,CASSPKGEKLFF,TGTGCCAGCAGTCCGAAGGGTGAAAAACTGTTTTTT
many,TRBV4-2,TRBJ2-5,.,CASSQESLAWPGAQYF,TGTGCCAGCAGCCAAGAATCGCTAGCGTGGCCGGGGGCCCAGTACTTC
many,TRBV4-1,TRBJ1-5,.,CASRPTGYSNQPQHF,TGCGCCAGCAGACCGACGGGTTATAGCAATCAGCCCCAGCATTTT
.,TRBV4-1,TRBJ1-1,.,CASSPQSAGYTEAFF,TGCGCCAGCAGCCCCCAATCGGCGGGGTACACTGAAGCTTTCTTT
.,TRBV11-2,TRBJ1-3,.,CASSILGGRGNTIYF,TGTGCCAGCAGCATCCTCGGGGGCAGAGGAAACACCATATATTTT
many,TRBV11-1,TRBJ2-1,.,CASSFELGVDEQFF,TGTGCCAGCAGCTTTGAGTTGGGGGTCGATGAGCAGTTCTTC
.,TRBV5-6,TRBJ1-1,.,CASSPKGVPEIF,TGTGCCAGCAGCCCGAAAGGGGTGCCTGAGATCTTT
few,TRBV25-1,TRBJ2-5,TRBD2,CASRTPPASGGEETQYF,TGTGCCAGCAGAACACCCCCGGCTAGCGGGGGGGAAGAGACCCAGTACTTC
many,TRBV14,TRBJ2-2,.,CASSQANTGELFF,TGTGCCAGCAGCCAAGCGAACACCGGGGAGCTGTTTTTT